Listed here is a single TCR beta chain. Antigen unknown. TCRdb reprocessed the RT-PCR reads via MiXCR and lists one record per CDR3 protein. The sample consists of about 700,000 distinct CDR3 sequences, approximately 15% of them appearing once. This record belongs to a study of response to subunit inactivated influenza vaccine. Findings of the study overall: It was suggested by the authors that few new T cells are recruited by each seasonal influenza vaccination.

The CDR3 is 12 amino acids. In germline, CDR1 is SNHLY, CDR2 FYNNEI. The sample consisted of PBMCs from blood, taken approximately 13 days after vaccination. The rearrangement uses TRBV2 and TRBJ2-7; the D gene could be TRBD1 or TRBD2 (6 bases each). This TCR was recovered from a man between 50 and 59 years old who received an inactivated influenza vaccine. CDR3 bases: TGTGCTCTCAGCCCGGGGGCGAACGAGCAGTACTTC. Its protein is CALSPGANEQYF.